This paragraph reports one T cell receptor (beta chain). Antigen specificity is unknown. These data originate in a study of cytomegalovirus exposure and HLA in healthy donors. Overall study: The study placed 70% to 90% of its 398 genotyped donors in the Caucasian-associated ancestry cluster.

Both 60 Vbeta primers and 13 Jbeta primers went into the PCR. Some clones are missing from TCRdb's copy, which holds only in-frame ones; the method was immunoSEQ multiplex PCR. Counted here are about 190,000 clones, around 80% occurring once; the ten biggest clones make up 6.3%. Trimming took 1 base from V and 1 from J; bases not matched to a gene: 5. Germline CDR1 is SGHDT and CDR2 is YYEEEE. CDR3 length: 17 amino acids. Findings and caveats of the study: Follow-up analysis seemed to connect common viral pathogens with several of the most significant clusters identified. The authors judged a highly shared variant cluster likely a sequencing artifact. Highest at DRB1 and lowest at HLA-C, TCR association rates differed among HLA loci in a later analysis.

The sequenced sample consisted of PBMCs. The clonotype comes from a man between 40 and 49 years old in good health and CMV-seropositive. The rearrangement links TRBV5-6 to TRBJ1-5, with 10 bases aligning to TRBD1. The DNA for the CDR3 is TGTGCCAGCAGCTTGATGACAGGGGGCGGGAGCAATCAGCCCCAGCATTTT. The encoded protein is CASSLMTGGGSNQPQHF.